This T cell receptor beta chain was captured by sequencing in a study of CD8+CD57+ T cells in acquired aplastic anemia. Study-level information: Sorted CD4+ and CD8+ cells gave an average of roughly 3.3 ug of DNA.

Only one count was recorded for this clonotype. The authors sequenced patients whose flow cytometry had shown CD8+CD57+ cell expansion. Every patient presented with severe acquired aplastic anemia. Prior therapy had not been administered to any patient at the time of blood sampling. V lost 6 bases, J lost 7 bases, and 14 bases stayed unmatched. The germline CDR1 and CDR2 sequences are ENHRY and SYGVKD. This CDR3 comprises 15 residues. Genomic DNA, serving as template, underwent TCR beta VDJ and CDR3 profiling. TCRdb reanalysed the reads using MiXCR and keeps one entry per CDR3 protein. The sample lists about 180,000 distinct CDR3 sequences; approximately 48% were seen once.

The chain carries TRBV10-3 and TRBJ2-7, with 8 nucleotides matching TRBD2. The sequenced sample consisted of sorted CD4+, CD8+, or CD8+CD57+ T cells (not recorded which) from PBMCs. This receptor was taken from a human donor with aplastic anemia. The CDR3 DNA sequence: TGTGCCATCAGGGGTGGAATAGCGGGAACGGGAGAGCAGTACTTC. Translating it yields CAIRGGIAGTGEQYF.